This T cell receptor (beta chain) came from a study of CD8+CD57+ T cells in acquired aplastic anemia. About the research overall: Sorted CD4+ and CD8+ cells gave a mean 3.2 ug DNA, range roughly 0.18 to 30 ug.

V shed 2 bases and J shed 0 bases, with 6 bases lying between them. The CDR3 extends over 15 amino acids. Germline CDR1 reads KGHDR; CDR2 reads SFDVKD. For sequencing, patients were chosen who had shown expansion of CD8+CD57+ cells by flow cytometry. All participating patients were living with severe acquired aplastic anemia. Ten or more counts support this clonotype. It was genomic DNA that served as the template for profiling TCR beta VDJ and CDR3. TCRdb independently ran MiXCR on the reads; one entry per CDR3 protein. The sample has around 180,000 distinct CDR3 sequences, over 40% seen once. The sequencing input was sorted CD4+, CD8+, or CD8+CD57+ T cells (not recorded which) from PBMCs. The chain is built from TRBV24-1 and TRBJ2-2; D uncertain. The origin of this receptor is a human donor with aplastic anemia. The CDR3 DNA follows: TGTGCCACCAGTGATTGGACGTCGAACACCGGGGAGCTGTTTTTT. Its protein is CATSDWTSNTGELFF.